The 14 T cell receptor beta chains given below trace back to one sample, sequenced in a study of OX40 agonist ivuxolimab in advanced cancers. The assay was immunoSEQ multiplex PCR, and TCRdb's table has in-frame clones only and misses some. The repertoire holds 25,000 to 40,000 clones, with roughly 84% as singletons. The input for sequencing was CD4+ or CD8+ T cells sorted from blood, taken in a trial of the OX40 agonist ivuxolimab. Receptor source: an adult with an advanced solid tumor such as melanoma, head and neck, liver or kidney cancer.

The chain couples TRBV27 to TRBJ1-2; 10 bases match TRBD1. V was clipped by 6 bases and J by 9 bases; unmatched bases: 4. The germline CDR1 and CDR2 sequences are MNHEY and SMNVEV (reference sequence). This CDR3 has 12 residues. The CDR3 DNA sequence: TGTGCCAGCAGCCCGACAGGGGGCCGCTACACCTTC. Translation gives CASSPTGGRYTF.

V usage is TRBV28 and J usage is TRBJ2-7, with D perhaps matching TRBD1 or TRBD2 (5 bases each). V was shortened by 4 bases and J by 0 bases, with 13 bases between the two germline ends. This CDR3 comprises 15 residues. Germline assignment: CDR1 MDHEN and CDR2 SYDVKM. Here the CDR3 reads CASSYGALSSYEQYF. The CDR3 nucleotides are TGTGCCAGCAGTTACGGGGCCCTGAGCTCCTACGAGCAGTACTTC. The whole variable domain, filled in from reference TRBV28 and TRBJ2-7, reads DVKVTQSSRYLVKRTGEKVFLECVQDMDHENMFWYRQDPGLGLRLIYFSYDVKMKEKGDIPEGYSVSREKKERFSLILESASTNQTSMYLCASSYGALSSYEQYFGPGTRLTVT.

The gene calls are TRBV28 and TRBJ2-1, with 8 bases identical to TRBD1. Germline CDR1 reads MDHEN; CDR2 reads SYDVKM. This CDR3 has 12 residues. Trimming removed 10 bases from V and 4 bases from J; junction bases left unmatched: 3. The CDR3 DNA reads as TGTGCCATCAGACAGGGGTACAATGAGCAGTTCTTC. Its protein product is CAIRQGYNEQFF. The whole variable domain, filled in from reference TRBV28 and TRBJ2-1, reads DVKVTQSSRYLVKRTGEKVFLECVQDMDHENMFWYRQDPGLGLRLIYFSYDVKMKEKGDIPEGYSVSREKKERFSLILESASTNQTSMYLCAIRQGYNEQFFGPGTRLTVL.

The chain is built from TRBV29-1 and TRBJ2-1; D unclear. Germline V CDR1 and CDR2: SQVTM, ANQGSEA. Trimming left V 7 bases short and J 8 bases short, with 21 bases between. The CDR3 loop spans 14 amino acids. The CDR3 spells CSGEHLAKVDEQFF. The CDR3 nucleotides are TGCAGCGGCGAGCACCTTGCGAAGGTTGATGAGCAGTTCTTC.

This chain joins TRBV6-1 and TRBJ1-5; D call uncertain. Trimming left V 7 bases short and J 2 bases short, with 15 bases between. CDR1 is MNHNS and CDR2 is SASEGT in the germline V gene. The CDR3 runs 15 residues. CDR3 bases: TGTGCCAGCAAGAAGGAGGCTCTTGGCAATCAGCCCCAGCATTTT. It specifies CASKKEALGNQPQHF.

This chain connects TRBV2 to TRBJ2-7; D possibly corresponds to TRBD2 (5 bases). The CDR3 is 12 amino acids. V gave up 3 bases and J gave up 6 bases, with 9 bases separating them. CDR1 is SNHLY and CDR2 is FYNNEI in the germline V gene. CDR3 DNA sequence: TGTGCCAGCAGTGAGGCGAGGGCCGAGCAGTACTTC. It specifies CASSEARAEQYF.

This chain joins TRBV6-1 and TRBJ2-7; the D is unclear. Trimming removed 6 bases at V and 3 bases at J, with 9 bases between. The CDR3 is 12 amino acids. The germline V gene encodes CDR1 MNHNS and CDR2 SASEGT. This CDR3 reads CASSSTNYEQYF. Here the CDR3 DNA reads TGTGCCAGCAGCTCCACGAACTACGAGCAGTACTTC.

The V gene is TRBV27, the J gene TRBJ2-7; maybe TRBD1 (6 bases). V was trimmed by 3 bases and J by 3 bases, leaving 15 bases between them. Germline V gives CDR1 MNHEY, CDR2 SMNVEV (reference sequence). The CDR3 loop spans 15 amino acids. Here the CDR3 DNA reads TGTGCCAGCAGTTTGGCTCCGGGACACAACTACGAGCAGTACTTC. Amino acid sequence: CASSLAPGHNYEQYF.

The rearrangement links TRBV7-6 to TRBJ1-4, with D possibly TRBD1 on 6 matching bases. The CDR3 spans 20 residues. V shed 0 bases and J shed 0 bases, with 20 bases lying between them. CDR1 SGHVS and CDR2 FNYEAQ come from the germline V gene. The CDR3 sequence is CASSLARDTAMDSTNEKLFF. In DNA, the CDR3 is TGTGCCAGCAGCTTAGCTAGGGACACCGCCATGGATTCAACTAATGAAAAACTGTTTTTT. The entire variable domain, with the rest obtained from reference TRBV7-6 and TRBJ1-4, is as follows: GAGVSQSPRYKVTKRGQDVALRCDPISGHVSLYWYRQALGQGPEFLTYFNYEAQQDKSGLPNDRFSAERPEGSISTLTIQRTEQRDSAMYRCASSLARDTAMDSTNEKLFFGSGTQLSVL.

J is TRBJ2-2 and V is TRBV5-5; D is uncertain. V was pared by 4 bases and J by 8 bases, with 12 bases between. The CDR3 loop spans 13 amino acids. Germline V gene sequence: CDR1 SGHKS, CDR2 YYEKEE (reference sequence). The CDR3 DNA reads TGTGCCAGCAGCATAGACTTACCAGGGGAGCTGTTTTTT. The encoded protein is CASSIDLPGELFF.

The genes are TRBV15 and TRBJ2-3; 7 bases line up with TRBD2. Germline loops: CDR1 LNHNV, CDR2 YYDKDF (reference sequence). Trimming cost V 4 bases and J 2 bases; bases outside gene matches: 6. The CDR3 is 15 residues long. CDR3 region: CATSNGRGVTDTQYF. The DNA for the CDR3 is TGTGCCACCAGCAACGGACGGGGGGTCACAGATACGCAGTATTTT.

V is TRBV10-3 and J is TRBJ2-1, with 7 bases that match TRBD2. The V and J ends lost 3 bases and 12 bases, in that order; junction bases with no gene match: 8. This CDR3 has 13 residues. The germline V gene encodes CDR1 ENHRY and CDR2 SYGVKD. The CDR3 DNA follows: TGTGCCATCAGTGAAGCTGGTATAGCGGGGCAGTTCTTC. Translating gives CAISEAGIAGQFF.

CDR3: CASSQDQGSRAGTEAFF. The CDR3 DNA follows: TGCGCCAGCAGCCAAGATCAGGGGTCAAGGGCGGGGACTGAAGCTTTCTTT. The V gene is TRBV4-3, the J gene TRBJ1-1; a possible D gene is TRBD1 (6 bases). Germline V gene sequence: CDR1 LGHNA, CDR2 YSLEER. The V end was cut by 0 bases, the J end by 5 bases, with 19 bases between. The CDR3 loop spans 17 amino acids.

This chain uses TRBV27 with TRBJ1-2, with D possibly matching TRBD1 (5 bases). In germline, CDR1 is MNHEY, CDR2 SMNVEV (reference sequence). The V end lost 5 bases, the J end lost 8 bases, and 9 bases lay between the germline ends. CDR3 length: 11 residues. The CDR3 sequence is CASSRGDGYTF. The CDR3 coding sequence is TGTGCCAGCAGTAGGGGAGACGGCTACACCTTC.